A selection of T cell receptor beta chains follows, all from one sample in a study of OX40 agonist ivuxolimab in advanced cancers. The protocol was immunoSEQ multiplex PCR, while the TCRdb copy is restricted to in-frame clones and leaves out a portion. The repertoire holds 28,000 or so clones, with roughly 79% as singletons. This material consisted of CD4+ or CD8+ T cells sorted from blood, taken in a trial of the OX40 agonist ivuxolimab. All receptors come from an adult with an advanced solid tumor such as melanoma, head and neck, liver or kidney cancer. The CDR3 runs from the conserved cysteine through the conserved F or W. The D gene is left open where the match is weak. Size values are once, few and many counts, or a class for expanded clones, and some rows have none.

clone size,J gene,V gene,D gene,CDR3 protein,CDR3 DNA
NA,TRBJ1-1,TRBV6-5,NA,CASSYRGTTEAFF,TGTGCCAGCAGTTACCGGGGGACCACTGAAGCTTTCTTT
NA,TRBJ1-5,TRBV7-9,NA,CASSLGESNQPQHF,TGTGCCAGCAGCCTGGGTGAAAGCAATCAGCCCCAGCATTTT
NA,TRBJ2-7,TRBV9,NA,CASSVGHGTSSYEQYF,TGTGCCAGCAGCGTAGGGCATGGGACCAGCTCCTACGAGCAGTACTTC
NA,TRBJ2-3,TRBV7-9,TRBD2,CAASSGARTDTQYF,TGTGCCGCATCAAGCGGGGCCCGCACAGATACGCAGTATTTT
NA,TRBJ1-1,TRBV2,NA,CASSEAHLLGTEAFF,TGTGCCAGCAGTGAAGCACACCTCCTGGGGACTGAAGCTTTCTTT
NA,TRBJ2-5,TRBV7-3,TRBD1,CASSPGQGTGETQYF,TGTGCCAGCAGCCCGGGACAGGGCACTGGTGAGACCCAGTACTTC
many,TRBJ1-5,TRBV28,NA,CASRVGTLYSNQPQHF,TGTGCCAGCAGGGTAGGGACACTATATAGCAATCAGCCCCAGCATTTT
NA,TRBJ1-5,TRBV2,NA,CASSEVTGNQPQHF,TGTGCCAGCAGCGAAGTAACGGGGAATCAGCCCCAGCATTTT
NA,TRBJ1-2,TRBV27,NA,CASSFASTVAVYGYTF,TGTGCCAGCAGTTTCGCGTCGACAGTAGCGGTCTATGGCTACACCTTC
once,TRBJ2-4,TRBV5-5,NA,CASSLDPSSFAKNIQYF,TGTGCCAGCAGCTTGGACCCCTCGAGTTTTGCCAAAAACATTCAGTACTTC
once,TRBJ2-7,TRBV11-2,NA,CASSPSGSGYEQYF,TGTGCCAGCAGCCCCAGCGGTAGCGGCTACGAGCAGTACTTC
medium-sized,TRBJ2-7,TRBV7-2,NA,CASSLGGASYEQYF,TGTGCCAGCAGCTTAGGGGGGGCGTCCTACGAGCAGTACTTC
once,TRBJ1-5,TRBV5-8,TRBD1,CASSPGQGGSQPQHF,TGTGCCAGCAGCCCTGGACAGGGGGGGAGTCAGCCCCAGCATTTT
NA,TRBJ2-1,TRBV12-1,NA,CASSTAGGPDNEQFF,TGTGCCAGCAGTACAGCGGGAGGGCCCGACAATGAGCAGTTCTTC
NA,TRBJ2-2,TRBV27,TRBD1,CASSRDSAISNTGELFF,TGTGCCAGCAGTCGGGACAGCGCCATTTCGAACACCGGGGAGCTGTTTTTT
few,TRBJ1-6,TRBV9,NA,CASQGTNNSPLHF,TGTGCCAGCCAGGGTACGAATAATTCACCCCTCCACTTT
few,TRBJ2-7,TRBV7-9,NA,CASQAPGASSYEQYF,TGTGCCAGCCAGGCACCGGGGGCGAGCTCCTACGAGCAGTACTTC
once,TRBJ2-5,TRBV6-5,TRBD1,CASSLDREETQYF,TGTGCCAGCAGTCTCGACAGGGAAGAGACCCAGTACTTC
few,TRBJ2-7,TRBV7-2,TRBD1,CASSPGQGYEQYF,TGTGCCAGCAGCCCCGGACAGGGTTACGAGCAGTACTTC
NA,TRBJ2-3,TRBV5-4,TRBD2,CASSWGGVDTQYF,TGTGCCAGCAGCTGGGGGGGAGTAGATACGCAGTATTTT
NA,TRBJ2-7,TRBV6-1,NA,CASSLGPGFPYEQYF,TGTGCCAGCAGTCTAGGGCCAGGGTTTCCCTACGAGCAGTACTTC
NA,TRBJ2-5,TRBV28,NA,CASSPPTRVQETQYF,TGTGCCAGCAGTCCACCAACAAGGGTTCAAGAGACCCAGTACTTC
NA,TRBJ1-2,TRBV30,NA,CAWENRGGANGYTF,TGTGCCTGGGAAAATCGCGGGGGCGCAAATGGCTACACCTTC
NA,TRBJ2-5,TRBV6-5,NA,CASSTGGETQYF,TGTGCCAGCAGTACAGGTGGGGAGACCCAGTACTTC
NA,TRBJ1-4,TRBV27,NA,CASSPWTDNEKLFF,TGTGCCAGCAGTCCTTGGACAGATAATGAAAAACTGTTTTTT
NA,TRBJ2-7,TRBV19,TRBD1,CASSIPGQPTYEQYF,TGTGCCAGTAGTATTCCGGGACAGCCTACCTACGAGCAGTACTTC
NA,TRBJ2-7,TRBV5-4,NA,CASRPFQSSYEQYF,TGTGCCAGCAGACCCTTTCAGAGCTCCTACGAGCAGTACTTC
NA,TRBJ2-3,TRBV6-4,NA,CASSSEVTDTQYF,TGTGCCAGCAGTTCTGAGGTCACAGATACGCAGTATTTT
NA,TRBJ1-2,TRBV7-6,NA,CASSLAKRTPSYNYGYTF,TGTGCCAGCAGCTTAGCGAAAAGGACCCCTTCTTATAACTATGGCTACACCTTC
NA,TRBJ2-7,TRBV5-1,NA,CASSSSYEQYF,TGCGCCAGCAGCTCGTCCTACGAGCAGTACTTC
many,TRBJ1-5,TRBV7-9,NA,CASSLGDYSNQPQHF,TGTGCCAGCAGCTTAGGGGACTATAGCAATCAGCCCCAGCATTTT
NA,TRBJ1-4,TRBV4-2,NA,CASSQPPDTSNEKLFF,TGTGCCAGCAGCCAGCCCCCCGACACCAGTAATGAAAAACTGTTTTTT
NA,TRBJ2-1,TRBV2,NA,CASPRRGYNEQFF,TGTGCCAGCCCAAGAAGGGGTTACAATGAGCAGTTCTTC
NA,TRBJ2-2,TRBV28,TRBD1,CASRSPGQGTGELFF,TGTGCCAGCAGATCACCGGGACAGGGGACCGGGGAGCTGTTTTTT
NA,TRBJ1-4,TRBV6-5,NA,CATMDSLNEKLFF,TGTGCCACCATGGACAGTCTGAATGAAAAACTGTTTTTT
few,TRBJ2-1,TRBV29-1,TRBD2,CSLRPPERGDQGEQFF,TGCAGCCTCCGGCCTCCCGAGCGGGGGGACCAGGGTGAGCAGTTCTTC
NA,TRBJ2-2,TRBV9,NA,CASSVRHHGTGELFF,TGTGCCAGCAGCGTACGTCACCACGGCACCGGGGAGCTGTTTTTT